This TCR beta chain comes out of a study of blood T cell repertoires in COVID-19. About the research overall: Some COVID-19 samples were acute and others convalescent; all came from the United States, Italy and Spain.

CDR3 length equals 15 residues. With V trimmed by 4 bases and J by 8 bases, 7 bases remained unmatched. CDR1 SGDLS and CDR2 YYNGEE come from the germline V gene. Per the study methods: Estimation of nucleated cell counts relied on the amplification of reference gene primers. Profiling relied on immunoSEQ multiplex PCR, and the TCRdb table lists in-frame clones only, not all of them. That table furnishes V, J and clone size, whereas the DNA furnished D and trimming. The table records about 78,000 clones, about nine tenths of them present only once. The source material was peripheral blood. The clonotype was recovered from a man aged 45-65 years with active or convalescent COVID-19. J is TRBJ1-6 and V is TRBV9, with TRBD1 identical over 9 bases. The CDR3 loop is CASSFRQGGDSPLHF. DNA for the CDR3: TGTGCCAGCAGCTTCAGACAGGGGGGAGATTCACCCCTCCACTTT.